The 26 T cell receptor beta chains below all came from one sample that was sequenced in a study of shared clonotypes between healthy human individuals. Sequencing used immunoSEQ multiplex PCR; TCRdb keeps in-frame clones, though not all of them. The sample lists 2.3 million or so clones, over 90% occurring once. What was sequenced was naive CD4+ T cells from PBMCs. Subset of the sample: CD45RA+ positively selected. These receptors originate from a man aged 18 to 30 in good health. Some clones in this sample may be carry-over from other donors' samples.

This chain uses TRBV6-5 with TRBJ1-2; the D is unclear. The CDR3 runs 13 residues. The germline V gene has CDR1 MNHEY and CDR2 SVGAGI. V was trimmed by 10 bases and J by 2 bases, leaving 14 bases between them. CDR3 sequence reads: CATAPTGNYGYTF. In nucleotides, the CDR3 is TGTGCCACAGCTCCGACGGGGAACTATGGCTACACCTTC.

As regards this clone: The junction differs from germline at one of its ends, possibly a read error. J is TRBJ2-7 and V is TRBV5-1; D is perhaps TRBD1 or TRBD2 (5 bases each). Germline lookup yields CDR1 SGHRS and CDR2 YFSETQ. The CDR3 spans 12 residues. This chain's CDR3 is CASSQDSGTYEF. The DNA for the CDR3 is TGCGCCAGCAGCCAGGATTCCGGGACCTATGAATTC.

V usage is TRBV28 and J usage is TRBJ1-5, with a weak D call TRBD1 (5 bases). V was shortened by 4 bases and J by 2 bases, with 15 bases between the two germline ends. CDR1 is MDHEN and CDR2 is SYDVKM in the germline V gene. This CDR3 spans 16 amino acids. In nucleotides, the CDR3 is TGTGCCAGCAGTTCTTCTTCGGGGGGACGCAATCAGCCCCAGCATTTT. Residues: CASSSSSGGRNQPQHF.

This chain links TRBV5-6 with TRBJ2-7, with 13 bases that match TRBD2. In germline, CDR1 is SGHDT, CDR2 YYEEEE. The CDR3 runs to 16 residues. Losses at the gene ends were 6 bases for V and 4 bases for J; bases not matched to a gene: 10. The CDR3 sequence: CASTDSGTSGIYEQYF. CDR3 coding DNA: TGTGCCAGCACTGATTCCGGGACTAGCGGGATTTACGAGCAGTACTTC.

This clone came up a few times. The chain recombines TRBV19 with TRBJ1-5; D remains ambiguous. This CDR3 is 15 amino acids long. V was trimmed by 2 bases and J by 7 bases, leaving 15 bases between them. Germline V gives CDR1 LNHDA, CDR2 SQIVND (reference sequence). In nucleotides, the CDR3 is TGTGCCAGTAGTATATTTGTTTCTGGGGAGCAGCCCCAGCATTTT. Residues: CASSIFVSGEQPQHF.

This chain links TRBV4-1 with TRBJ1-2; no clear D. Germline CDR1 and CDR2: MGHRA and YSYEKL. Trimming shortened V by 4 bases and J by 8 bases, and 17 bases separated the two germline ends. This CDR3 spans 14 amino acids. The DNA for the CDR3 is TGCGCCAGCAGCCCAACGCAAATGGGGTACGGCTACACCTTC. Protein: CASSPTQMGYGYTF.

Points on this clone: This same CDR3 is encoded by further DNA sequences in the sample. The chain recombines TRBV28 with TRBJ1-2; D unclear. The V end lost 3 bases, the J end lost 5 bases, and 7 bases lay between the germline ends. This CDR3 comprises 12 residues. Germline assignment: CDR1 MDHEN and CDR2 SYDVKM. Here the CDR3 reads CASSLRTYGYTF. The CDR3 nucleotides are TGTGCCAGCAGTTTGCGGACGTATGGCTACACCTTC.

CDR3 coding DNA: TGTGCCAGCTCACGGGGACAGGATAGCAATCAGCCCCAGCATTTT. Its translation: CASSRGQDSNQPQHF. This sequence joins TRBV18 and TRBJ1-5; 8 positions match TRBD1. The CDR3 runs to 15 residues. Per the germline V gene, CDR1 is KGHSH and CDR2 is LQKENI. The ends lost 4 bases at V and 0 bases at J; junction bases unmatched: 2.

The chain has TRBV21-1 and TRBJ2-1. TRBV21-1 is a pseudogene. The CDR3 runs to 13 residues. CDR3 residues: CASGRSSYNEQFF. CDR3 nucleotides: TGTGCCAGCGGACGGAGCTCCTACAATGAGCAGTTCTTC.

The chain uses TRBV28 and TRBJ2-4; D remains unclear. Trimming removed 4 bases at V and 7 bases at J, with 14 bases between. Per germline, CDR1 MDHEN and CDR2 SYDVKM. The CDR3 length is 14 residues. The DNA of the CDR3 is TGTGCCAGCAGTTCAAGCCGAGGTACGAACATTCAGTACTTC. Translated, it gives CASSSSRGTNIQYF.

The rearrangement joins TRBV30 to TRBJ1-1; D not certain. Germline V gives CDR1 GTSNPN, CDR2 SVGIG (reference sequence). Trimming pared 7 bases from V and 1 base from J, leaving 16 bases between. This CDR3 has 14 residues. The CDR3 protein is CASYPRLGNTEAFF. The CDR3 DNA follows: TGTGCCTCCTACCCCAGGTTGGGGAACACTGAAGCTTTCTTT.

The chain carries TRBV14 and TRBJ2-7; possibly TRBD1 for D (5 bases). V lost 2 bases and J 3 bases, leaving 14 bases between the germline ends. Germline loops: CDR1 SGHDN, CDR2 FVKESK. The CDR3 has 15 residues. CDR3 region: CASSQLSRAGYEQYF. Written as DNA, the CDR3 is TGTGCCAGCAGCCAACTTTCCAGGGCAGGCTACGAGCAGTACTTC.

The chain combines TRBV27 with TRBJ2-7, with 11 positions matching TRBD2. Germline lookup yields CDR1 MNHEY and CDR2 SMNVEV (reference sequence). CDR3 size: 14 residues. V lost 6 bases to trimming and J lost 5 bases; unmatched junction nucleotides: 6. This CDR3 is CASRLLAGVNEQYF. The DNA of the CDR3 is TGTGCCAGCAGACTACTAGCGGGAGTGAACGAGCAGTACTTC.

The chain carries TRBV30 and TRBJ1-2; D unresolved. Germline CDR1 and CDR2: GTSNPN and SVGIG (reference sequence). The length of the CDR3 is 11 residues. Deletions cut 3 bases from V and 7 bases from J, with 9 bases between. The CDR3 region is CAWRRAGGYTF. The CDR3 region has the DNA TGTGCCTGGAGACGCGCTGGTGGCTACACCTTC.

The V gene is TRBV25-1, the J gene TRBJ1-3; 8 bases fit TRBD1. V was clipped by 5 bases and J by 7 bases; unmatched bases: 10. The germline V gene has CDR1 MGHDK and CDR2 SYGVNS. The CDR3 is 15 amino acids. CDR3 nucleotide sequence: TGTGCCAGCAGTAACACAGGGGGAGGTCTGAACACCATATATTTT. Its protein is CASSNTGGGLNTIYF.

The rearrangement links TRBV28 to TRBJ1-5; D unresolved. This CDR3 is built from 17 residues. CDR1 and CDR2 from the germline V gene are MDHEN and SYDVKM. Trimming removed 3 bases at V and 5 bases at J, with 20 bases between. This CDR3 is CASSFLGDRFTDQPQHF. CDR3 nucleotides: TGTGCCAGCAGTTTCCTTGGGGATCGGTTTACGGATCAGCCCCAGCATTTT.

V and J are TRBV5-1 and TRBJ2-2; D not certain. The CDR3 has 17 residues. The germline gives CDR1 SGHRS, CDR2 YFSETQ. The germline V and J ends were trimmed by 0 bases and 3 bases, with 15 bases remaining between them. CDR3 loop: CASSLVLKWSDTGELFF. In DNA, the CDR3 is TGCGCCAGCAGCTTGGTTCTAAAGTGGTCGGACACCGGGGAGCTGTTTTTT.

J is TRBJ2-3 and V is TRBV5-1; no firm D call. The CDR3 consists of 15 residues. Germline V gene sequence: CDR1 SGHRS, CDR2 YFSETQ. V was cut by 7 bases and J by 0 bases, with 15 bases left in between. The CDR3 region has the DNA TGCGCCAGCTTACCGGGCAAATTTAGCACAGATACGCAGTATTTT. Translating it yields CASLPGKFSTDTQYF.

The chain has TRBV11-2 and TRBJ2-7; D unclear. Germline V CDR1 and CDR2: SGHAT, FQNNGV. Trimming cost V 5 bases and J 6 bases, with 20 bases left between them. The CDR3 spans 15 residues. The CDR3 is CASSPRVDRGGEQYF. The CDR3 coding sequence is TGTGCCAGCAGCCCTCGGGTAGATAGAGGCGGCGAGCAGTACTTC.

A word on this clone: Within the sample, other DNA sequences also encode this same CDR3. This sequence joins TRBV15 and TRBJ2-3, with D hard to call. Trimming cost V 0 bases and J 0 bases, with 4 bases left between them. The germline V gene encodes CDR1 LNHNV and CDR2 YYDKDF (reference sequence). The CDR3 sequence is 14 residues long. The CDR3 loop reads CATSREGSTDTQYF. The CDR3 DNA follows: TGTGCCACCAGCAGAGAGGGAAGCACAGATACGCAGTATTTT.

CDR3 in DNA: TGCGCCAGCAGCGGGGACAGGGTGGCAGAGACCCAGTACTTC. Translating it yields CASSGDRVAETQYF. The chain employs TRBV5-1 and TRBJ2-5; 9 bases are shared with TRBD1. V was clipped by 4 bases and J by 4 bases; unmatched bases: 5. The CDR3 loop spans 14 amino acids. Germline V gene data show CDR1 as SGHRS and CDR2 as YFSETQ.

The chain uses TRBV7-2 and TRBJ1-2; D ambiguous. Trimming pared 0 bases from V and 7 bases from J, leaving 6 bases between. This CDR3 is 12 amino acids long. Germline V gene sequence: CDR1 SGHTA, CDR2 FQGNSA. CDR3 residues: CASSLARIGYTF. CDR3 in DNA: TGTGCCAGCAGCTTAGCCAGAATTGGCTACACCTTC.

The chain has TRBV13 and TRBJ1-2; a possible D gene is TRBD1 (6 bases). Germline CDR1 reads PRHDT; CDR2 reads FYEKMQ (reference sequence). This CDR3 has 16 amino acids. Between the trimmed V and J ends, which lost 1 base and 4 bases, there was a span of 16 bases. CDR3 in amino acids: CASSLEARQASYGYTF. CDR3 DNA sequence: TGTGCCAGCAGCTTAGAGGCTAGACAGGCTTCCTATGGCTACACCTTC.

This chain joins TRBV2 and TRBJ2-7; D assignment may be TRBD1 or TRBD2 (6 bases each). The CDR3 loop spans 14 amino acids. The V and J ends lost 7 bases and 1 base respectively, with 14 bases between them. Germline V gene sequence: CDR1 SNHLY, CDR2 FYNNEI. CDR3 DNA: TGTGCCAGCAATGGGGGGCTACGGTCCTACGAGCAGTACTTC. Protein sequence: CASNGGLRSYEQYF.

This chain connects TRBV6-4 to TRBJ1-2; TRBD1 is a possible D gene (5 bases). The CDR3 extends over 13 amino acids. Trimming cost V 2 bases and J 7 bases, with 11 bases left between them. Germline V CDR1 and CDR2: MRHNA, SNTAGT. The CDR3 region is CASSDGHLPGYTF. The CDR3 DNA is TGTGCCAGCAGTGACGGACACCTCCCTGGCTACACCTTC.

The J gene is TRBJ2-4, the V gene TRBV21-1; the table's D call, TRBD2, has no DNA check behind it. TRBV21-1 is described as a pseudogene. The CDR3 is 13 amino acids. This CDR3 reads CASRGRAKNIQYF. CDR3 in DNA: TGTGCCAGCAGGGGGAGAGCCAAAAACATTCAGTACTTC.